This TCR beta chain comes out of a study of beta chain features in type 1 diabetes (dated by TCRdb to 2017 to 2018). For the wider study: No differences in mean age, gender distribution, total cell number or subset yield were found between patients and healthy donors. A total of about 110,000,000 sorted cells were examined across all samples, and a strong correlation was observed between cell number per subset and RNA yield. The study compared TCRB repertoires of sorted circulating CD4+ T cell subsets between recently diagnosed type 1 diabetes patients and matched healthy donors. Naive and central memory subsets were obtained from all 30 or so donors, but regulatory and stem cell-like memory subsets were isolated from only 8 patients and roughly 8 healthy donors.

The High Capacity cDNA Reverse Transcription Kit was used to reverse transcribe all of the isolated RNA, meaning that expressed TCRB transcripts were what got sequenced. Deep immunoSEQ sequencing was applied to naive, central memory and regulatory T cell samples, giving an average of roughly 3.5 million total reads per sample. Sorted cells were lysed in RLT buffer, and RNA was extracted using DNase-treated RNeasy Micro or Mini kits according to cell number. Each cell subset was processed separately to prevent cross-contamination, with patient and healthy donor samples processed together. The immunoSEQ multiplex PCR was used to amplify TCRB sequences from cDNA, generating 87-bp fragments that spanned the CDR3 region. Sequencing of the amplicons was performed on the Illumina HiSeq platform. Processing in the source paper ran as follows. Synthetic template baselines were used to correct PCR bias computationally, reads within Hamming distance 2 were collapsed together, and singletons that could not be merged were discarded. Reads were aligned to IMGT to assign V, D and J genes, CDR3 length, and insertions or deletions at six rearrangement sites. Clonotype counts were normalized to sorted cell number within each subset before computing true diversity and Gini coefficients with the tcR R package. Repertoire sharing was quantified using the overlap coefficient calculated on TCRB nucleotide sequences. Out-of-frame TCRB sequences from naive cells were analyzed to stand in for the pre-selection repertoire. TCRdb's version of the immuneACCESS table is confined to in-frame rearrangements and falls short of the full clone set. An unresolved V gene accounts for under half of the shortfall where checked; the remainder is of unknown origin. D and trimming were read from the DNA, whereas the V and J calls and clone size are those reported in that table. The sample yields fewer than 500,000 clones; 11% to 15% were counted once. The biggest ten clones account for about 0.034% of the sample.

Paper-wide results and their limitations: Shorter templates might have been favored by PCR, but patient and control samples were amplified and corrected together, so both groups would have been affected equally by any skew. Only small numbers of individuals were included in the HLA sub-analyses, which left unresolved whether HLA type had any influence on TCRB rearrangement. Patients with type 1 diabetes made fewer insertions and deleted more nucleotides at VDJ recombination sites, implying thymic rearrangement abnormalities. Because cDNA rather than genomic DNA was sequenced, highly expressing activated cells could have been over-represented, although no difference in activation and CD3 levels was found between groups. Type 1 diabetes patients showed a moderate but significant shortening of TCRB CDR3 length in all four CD4+ subsets. The naive, central memory and regulatory TCRB repertoires appeared to resemble one another more closely among patients than among healthy donors.

A remark on this clone: Its recognized antigen is unknown. No qualities accompany the bases; no much larger clone lies one base away.

The germline V gene (reference sequence) provides CDR1 GTSNPN and CDR2 SVGIG. The junction shows trimming of 2 bases on V and 1 base on J, and the gene matches do not reach 4 bases of it. From its cysteine to its phenylalanine, the CDR3 spans 15 amino acids. Of the read, only the CDR3 DNA is kept; its 45 bases are in frame from base 1. A single peripheral blood draw of roughly 0.11 L on average was collected from each donor into heparinised tubes. Using a panel that included CD45RO, CCR7, CD25, CD127, CD95 and CD27, naive, central memory, regulatory and stem cell-like memory CD4+ T cells were sorted on a BD FACSAria II. All sorted populations exceeded 95% purity. PBMCs were separated immediately by Lymphoprep density gradient centrifugation and were stained directly, without being cultured. To minimize batch effects, samples were stained and sorted in pairs, one healthy donor with one patient per experiment.

The receptor comes from a man under 40 in good health. Recombination connected TRBV30 to TRBJ2-1, with TRBD2 identical over 8 junction bases. Sequencing was performed on naive CD4+ T cells from blood. This sample's cell subset or site label indicates: true naive CD4+ T cells. The DNA sequence is TGTGCCTGGAGTCTAGTAGCGGGATCCTACAATGAGCAGTTCTTC. The encoded protein is CAWSLVAGSYNEQFF.